Sequencing of this T cell receptor (beta chain) was carried out in a study of early T cells in non-severe SARS-CoV-2 infection. At the level of the study: Sequencing input comprised bulk RNA from unsorted whole blood; chain pairing was not available. Study results and caveats: Missing private and CD4 specificities, VDJdb matching favored anti-spike CD8 responses.

This clonotype was detected ten times or more. What it recognizes is unknown. The library protocol tagged individual cDNA molecules with unique molecular identifiers. TCRdb analysed the 5' RACE reads with MiXCR anew, one entry per CDR3 protein. The data hold over 45,000 distinct CDR3 sequences, with 10% to 13% observed a single time. The CDR3 is made up of 18 amino acids. Germline-derived CDR1 and CDR2 are LGHNA and YSLEER. V dropped 0 bases and J dropped 4; count of bases not matched to a gene: 7. The sample was whole blood. The chain uses TRBV4-3 and TRBJ2-6, with 9 bases identical to TRBD1. The sequence was obtained from an adult who was a healthcare worker with PCR-confirmed SARS-CoV-2 infection or an uninfected control (not recorded which). In DNA, the CDR3 is TGCGCCAGCAGCCAAGAAAGGACAGGGGCTTCCGGGGCCAACGTCCTGACTTTC. Translated, it gives CASSQERTGASGANVLTF.